These 6 T cell receptor beta chains share one sample of origin, sequenced in a study of OX40 agonist ivuxolimab in advanced cancers. The assay was immunoSEQ multiplex PCR, and TCRdb's table has in-frame clones only and misses some. The sample consists of 50,000 to 60,000 clones, approximately 84% of them appearing once. The sample here was CD4+ or CD8+ T cells sorted from blood, taken in a trial of the OX40 agonist ivuxolimab. All receptors derive from an adult with an advanced solid tumor such as melanoma, head and neck, liver or kidney cancer.

CDR3 in amino acids: CASSYGTGKNIQYF. The DNA of the CDR3 is TGTGCCAGCAGTTATGGGACAGGGAAAAACATTCAGTACTTC. V usage is TRBV6-5 and J usage is TRBJ2-4; 9 nucleotides line up with TRBD1. CDR1 is MNHEY, CDR2 SVGAGI, per germline. The CDR3 contains 14 residues. The J segment lost 4 bases and the V segment lost 3 bases, leaving 1 base of the junction unmatched.

V usage is TRBV6-5 and J usage is TRBJ2-1, with 11 bases identical to TRBD2. Germline CDR1 reads MNHEY; CDR2 reads SVGAGI. This CDR3 spans 15 amino acids. J was trimmed by 7 bases and V by 0 bases; bases with no gene match: 2. The CDR3 sequence is CASSYSTSGKNEQFF. The CDR3, as DNA: TGTGCCAGCAGTTACTCGACTAGCGGGAAAAATGAGCAGTTCTTC.

The gene calls are TRBV2 and TRBJ2-2; D is unresolved. Germline V gives CDR1 SNHLY, CDR2 FYNNEI. CDR3 length: 15 amino acids. V lost 8 bases, J lost 4 bases, and 17 bases lay in between. This chain's CDR3 is CASASELTGTGELFF. CDR3 in DNA: TGTGCCAGCGCCTCCGAGCTGACGGGCACCGGGGAGCTGTTTTTT. The variable domain in full, completed from reference TRBV2 and TRBJ2-2, reads EPEVTQTPSHQVTQMGQEVILRCVPISNHLYFYWYRQILGQKVEFLVSFYNNEISEKSEIFDDQFSVERPDGSNFTLKIRSTKLEDSAMYFCASASELTGTGELFFGEGSRLTVL.

The rearrangement links TRBV5-1 to TRBJ1-5; D gene ambiguous. The CDR3 has 14 amino acids. CDR1 is SGHRS and CDR2 is YFSETQ in the germline V gene. V was cut by 4 bases and J by 3 bases, with 11 bases left in between. The CDR3 is CASSQDGINQPQHF. The CDR3 DNA reads as TGCGCCAGCAGCCAGGACGGAATCAATCAGCCCCAGCATTTT.

The sample holds a few counts of this clone. The chain is built from TRBV5-4 and TRBJ2-1, with D unresolved. In germline, CDR1 is SGHNT, CDR2 YYREEE (reference sequence). Deletions cut 1 base from V and 6 bases from J, with 8 bases between. This CDR3 spans 13 amino acids. CDR3 in amino acids: CASSLMGINEQFF. The CDR3 region has the DNA TGTGCCAGCAGCTTGATGGGTATCAATGAGCAGTTCTTC.

This rearrangement joins TRBV13 to TRBJ1-1, with D unclear. The V gene lost 7 bases and the J gene lost 0 bases, with 6 bases spanning the gap. The CDR3 contains 12 residues. In germline, CDR1 is PRHDT, CDR2 FYEKMQ (reference sequence). This chain's CDR3 is CASTIVNTEAFF. CDR3 nucleotides: TGTGCCAGCACCATCGTGAACACTGAAGCTTTCTTT. Looking up the rest from reference TRBV13 and TRBJ1-1 gives the full variable domain: AAGVIQSPRHLIKEKRETATLKCYPIPRHDTVYWYQQGPGQDPQFLISFYEKMQSDKGSIPDRFSAQQFSDYHSELNMSSLELGDSALYFCASTIVNTEAFFGQGTRLTVV.